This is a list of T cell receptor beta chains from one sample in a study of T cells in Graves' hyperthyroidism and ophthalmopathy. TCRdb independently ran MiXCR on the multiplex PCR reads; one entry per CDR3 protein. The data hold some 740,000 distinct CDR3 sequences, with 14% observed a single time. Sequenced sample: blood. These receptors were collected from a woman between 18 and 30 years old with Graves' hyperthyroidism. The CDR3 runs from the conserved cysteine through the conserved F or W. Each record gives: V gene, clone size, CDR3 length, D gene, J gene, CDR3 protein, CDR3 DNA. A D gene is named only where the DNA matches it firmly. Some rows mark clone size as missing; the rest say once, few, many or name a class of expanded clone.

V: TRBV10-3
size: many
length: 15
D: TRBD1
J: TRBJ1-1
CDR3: CAISQGTGVNTEAFF
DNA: TGTGCCATCAGCCAAGGGACAGGGGTGAACACTGAAGCTTTCTTT

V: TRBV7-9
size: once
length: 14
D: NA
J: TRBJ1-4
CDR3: CASSHSSGAEKLFF
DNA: TGTGCCAGCAGCCATTCGTCCGGTGCGGAAAAACTGTTTTTT

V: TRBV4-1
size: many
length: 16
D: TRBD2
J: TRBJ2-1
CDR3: CASSQVGSGMVYEQFF
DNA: TGCGCCAGCAGCCAAGTAGGTAGCGGGATGGTCTATGAGCAGTTCTTC

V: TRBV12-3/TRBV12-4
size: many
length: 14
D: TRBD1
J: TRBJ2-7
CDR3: CASSLTGTSYEQYF
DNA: TGTGCCAGCAGTTTGACAGGGACCTCCTACGAGCAGTACTTC

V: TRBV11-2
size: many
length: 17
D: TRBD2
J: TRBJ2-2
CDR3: CASSSSGSGVGTGELFF
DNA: TGTGCCAGCAGCTCTTCGGGTAGCGGGGTGGGGACCGGGGAGCTGTTTTTT

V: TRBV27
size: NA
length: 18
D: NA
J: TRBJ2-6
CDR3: CASSLSRGLVSGANVLTF
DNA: TGTGCCAGCAGTTTATCCCGGGGCTTGGTTTCTGGGGCCAACGTCCTGACTTTC

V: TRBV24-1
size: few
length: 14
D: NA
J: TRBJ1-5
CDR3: CATSTPEGDQPQHF
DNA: TGTGCCACCAGTACCCCCGAGGGGGATCAGCCCCAGCATTTT

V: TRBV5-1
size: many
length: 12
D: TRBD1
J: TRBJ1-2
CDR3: CASSSQGAGYTF
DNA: TGCGCCAGCAGCTCACAGGGGGCAGGCTACACCTTC

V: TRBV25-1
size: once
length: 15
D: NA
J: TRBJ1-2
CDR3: CASSPYPDRRDGYTF
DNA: TGTGCCAGCAGTCCCTACCCGGACAGAAGGGATGGCTACACCTTC

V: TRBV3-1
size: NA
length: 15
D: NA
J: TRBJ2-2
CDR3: CASSLGTLHTGELFF
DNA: TGTGCCAGCAGCCTCGGGACACTTCACACCGGGGAGCTGTTTTTT

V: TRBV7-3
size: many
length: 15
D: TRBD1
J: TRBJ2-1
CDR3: CASSLGQGTYNEQFF
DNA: TGTGCCAGCAGCCTTGGACAGGGAACCTACAATGAGCAGTTCTTC

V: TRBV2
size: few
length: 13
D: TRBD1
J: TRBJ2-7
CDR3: CAILWGTDYEQYF
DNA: TGTGCCATCCTATGGGGGACAGATTACGAGCAGTACTTC

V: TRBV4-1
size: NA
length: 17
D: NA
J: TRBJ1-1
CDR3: CASSQDFNYRVFAEAFF
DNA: TGCGCCAGCAGCCAAGATTTTAATTACAGGGTTTTCGCTGAAGCTTTCTTT

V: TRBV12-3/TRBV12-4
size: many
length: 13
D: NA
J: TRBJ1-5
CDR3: CASTKDRNQPQHF
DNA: TGTGCCAGCACCAAGGACAGAAATCAGCCCCAGCATTTT

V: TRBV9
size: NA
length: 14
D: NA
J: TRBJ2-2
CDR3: CASSVVHNTGELFF
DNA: TGTGCCAGCAGCGTAGTACACAACACCGGGGAGCTGTTTTTT

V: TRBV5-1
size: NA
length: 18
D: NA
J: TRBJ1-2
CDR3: CASSLVHNLEGFGSGYTF
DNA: TGCGCCAGCAGCTTGGTACATAACCTTGAAGGGTTCGGTTCGGGCTACACCTTC

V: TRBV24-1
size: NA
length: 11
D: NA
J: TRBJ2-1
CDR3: CATSVTDEQFF
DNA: TGTGCCACCAGTGTTACAGATGAGCAGTTCTTC

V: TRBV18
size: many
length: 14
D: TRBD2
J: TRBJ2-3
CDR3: CASSRSGSKDTQYF
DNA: TGTGCCAGCTCACGGAGCGGGAGTAAGGATACGCAGTATTTT

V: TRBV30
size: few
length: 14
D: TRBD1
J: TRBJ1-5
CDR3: CAWSRQGRYQPQHF
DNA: TGTGCCTGGAGTAGACAGGGGCGTTATCAGCCCCAGCATTTT

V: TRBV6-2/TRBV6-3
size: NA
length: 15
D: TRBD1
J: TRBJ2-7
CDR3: CATRDRFKSGNEQYF
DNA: TGTGCCACCCGGGACAGGTTCAAGTCGGGGAACGAGCAGTACTTC

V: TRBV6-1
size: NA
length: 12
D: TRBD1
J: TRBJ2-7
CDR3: CASSEPGQGQYF
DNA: TGTGCCAGCAGTGAACCGGGACAGGGGCAGTACTTC

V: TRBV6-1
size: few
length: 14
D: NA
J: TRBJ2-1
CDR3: CASTSGGGYNEQFF
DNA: TGTGCCAGCACTTCTGGAGGGGGCTACAATGAGCAGTTCTTC